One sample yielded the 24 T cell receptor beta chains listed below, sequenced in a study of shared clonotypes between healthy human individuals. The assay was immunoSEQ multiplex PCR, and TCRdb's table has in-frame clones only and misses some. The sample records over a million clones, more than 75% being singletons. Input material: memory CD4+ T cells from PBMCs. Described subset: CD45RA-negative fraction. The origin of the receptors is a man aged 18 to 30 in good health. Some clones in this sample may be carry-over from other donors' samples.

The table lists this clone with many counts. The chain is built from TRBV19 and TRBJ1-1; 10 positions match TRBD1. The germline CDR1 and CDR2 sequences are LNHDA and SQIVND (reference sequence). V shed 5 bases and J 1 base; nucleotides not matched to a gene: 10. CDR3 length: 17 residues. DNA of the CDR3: TGTGCCAGTAGTTTGGGACAGGGGTCCCTAAGGAACACTGAAGCTTTCTTT. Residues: CASSLGQGSLRNTEAFF.

The CDR3: CASSTPTGTGTEKLFF. CDR3 sequence (DNA): TGTGCCAGCAGTACCCCTACCGGGACAGGCACCGAAAAACTGTTTTTT. The chain is built from TRBV2 and TRBJ1-4; 8 positions agree with TRBD1. CDR1 SNHLY and CDR2 FYNNEI come from the germline V gene. The CDR3 runs to 16 residues. J gave up 8 bases and V 5 bases, and 13 bases lay outside the gene matches.

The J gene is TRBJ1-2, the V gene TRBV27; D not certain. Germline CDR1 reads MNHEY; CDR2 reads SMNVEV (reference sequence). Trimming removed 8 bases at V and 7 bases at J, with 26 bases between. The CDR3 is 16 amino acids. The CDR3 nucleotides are TGTGCCAGCCCAAGACCTCCCCCATCAACCACCCCTGGCTACACCTTC. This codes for CASPRPPPSTTPGYTF.

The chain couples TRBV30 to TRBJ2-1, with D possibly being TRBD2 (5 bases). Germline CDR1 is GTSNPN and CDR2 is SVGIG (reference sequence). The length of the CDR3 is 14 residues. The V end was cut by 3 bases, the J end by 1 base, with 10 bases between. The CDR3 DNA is TGTGCCTGGAGCGGGATGGTTTCCTACAATGAGCAGTTCTTC. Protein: CAWSGMVSYNEQFF.

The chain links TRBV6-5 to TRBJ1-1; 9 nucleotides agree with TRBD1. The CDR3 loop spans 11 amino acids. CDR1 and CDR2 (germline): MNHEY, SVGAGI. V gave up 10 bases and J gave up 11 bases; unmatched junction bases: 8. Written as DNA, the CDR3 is TGTGCCACCGGGACAGGGAAAGGGGCTTTCTTT. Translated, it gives CATGTGKGAFF.

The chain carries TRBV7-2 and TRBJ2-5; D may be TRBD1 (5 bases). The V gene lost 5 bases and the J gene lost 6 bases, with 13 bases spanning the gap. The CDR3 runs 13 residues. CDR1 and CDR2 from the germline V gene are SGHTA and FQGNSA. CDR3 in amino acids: CASSPGPQQTQYF. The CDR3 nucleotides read TGTGCCAGCAGCCCAGGGCCTCAACAGACCCAGTACTTC.

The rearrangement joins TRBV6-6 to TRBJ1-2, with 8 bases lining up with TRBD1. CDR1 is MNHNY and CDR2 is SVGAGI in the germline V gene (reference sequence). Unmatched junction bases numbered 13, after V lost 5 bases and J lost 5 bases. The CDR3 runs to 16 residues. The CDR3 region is CASSRGADRGIYGYTF. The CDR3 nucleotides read TGTGCCAGCAGTCGAGGGGCAGACAGGGGCATATATGGCTACACCTTC.

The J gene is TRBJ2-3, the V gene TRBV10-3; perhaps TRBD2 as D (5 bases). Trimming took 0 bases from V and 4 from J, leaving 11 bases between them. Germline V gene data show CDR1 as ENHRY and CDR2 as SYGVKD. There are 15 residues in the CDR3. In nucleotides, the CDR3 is TGTGCCATCAGTGAGTCGGGGAGTAGAGCAGATACGCAGTATTTT. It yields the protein CAISESGSRADTQYF.

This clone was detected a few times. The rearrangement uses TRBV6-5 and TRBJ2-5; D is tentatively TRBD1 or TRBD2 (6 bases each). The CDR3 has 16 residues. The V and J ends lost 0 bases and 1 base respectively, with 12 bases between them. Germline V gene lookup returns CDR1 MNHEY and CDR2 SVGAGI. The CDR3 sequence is CASSYSPGASQETQYF. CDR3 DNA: TGTGCCAGCAGTTACTCCCCGGGGGCGAGCCAAGAGACCCAGTACTTC.

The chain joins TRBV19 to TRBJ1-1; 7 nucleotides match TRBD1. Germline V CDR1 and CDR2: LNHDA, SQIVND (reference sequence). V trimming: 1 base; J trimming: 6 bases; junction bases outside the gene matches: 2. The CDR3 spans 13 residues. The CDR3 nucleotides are TGTGCCAGTAGTATAGCACAGGGGCCTGAAGCTTTCTTT. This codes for CASSIAQGPEAFF.

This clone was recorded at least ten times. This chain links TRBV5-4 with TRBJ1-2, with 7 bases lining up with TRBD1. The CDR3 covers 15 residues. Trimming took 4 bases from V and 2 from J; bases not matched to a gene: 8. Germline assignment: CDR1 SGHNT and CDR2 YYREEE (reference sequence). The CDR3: CASSAGGTANYGYTF. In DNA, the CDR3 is TGTGCCAGCAGCGCGGGCGGGACAGCCAACTATGGCTACACCTTC.

The CDR3 sequence is CASSFGGEGNYGYTF. CDR3 in DNA: TGTGCCAGCAGCTTCGGGGGGGAGGGTAACTATGGCTACACCTTC. V is TRBV28 and J is TRBJ1-2, with D maybe TRBD1 (5 bases). Trimming stripped 6 bases from V and 1 base from J, with 15 bases between. CDR1 and CDR2 from the germline V gene are MDHEN and SYDVKM. The CDR3 is 15 residues long.

This CDR3 is CASKSGRTYEQYF. The CDR3 nucleotides read TGTGCCAGCAAGTCGGGCAGAACCTACGAGCAGTACTTC. The rearrangement uses TRBV2 and TRBJ2-7; D gene ambiguous. This CDR3 comprises 13 residues. V was pared by 7 bases and J by 2 bases, with 12 bases between. Germline CDR1 reads SNHLY; CDR2 reads FYNNEI.

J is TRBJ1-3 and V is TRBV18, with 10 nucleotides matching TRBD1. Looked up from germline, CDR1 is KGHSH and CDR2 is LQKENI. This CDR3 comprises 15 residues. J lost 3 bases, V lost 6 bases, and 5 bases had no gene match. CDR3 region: CASSEGQGFGNTIYF. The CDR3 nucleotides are TGTGCCAGCTCGGAGGGACAGGGGTTTGGAAACACCATATATTTT.

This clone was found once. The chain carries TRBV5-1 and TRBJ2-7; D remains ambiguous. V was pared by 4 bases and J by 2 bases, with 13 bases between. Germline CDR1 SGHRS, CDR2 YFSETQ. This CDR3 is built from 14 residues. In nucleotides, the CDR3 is TGCGCCAGCAGCCGCACTTTTGCAACCTACGAGCAGTACTTC. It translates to CASSRTFATYEQYF. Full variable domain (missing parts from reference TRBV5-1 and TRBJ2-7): KAGVTQTPRYLIKTRGQQVTLSCSPISGHRSVSWYQQTPGQGLQFLFEYFSETQRNKGNFPGRFSGRQFSNSRSEMNVSTLELGDSALYLCASSRTFATYEQYFGPGTRLTVT.

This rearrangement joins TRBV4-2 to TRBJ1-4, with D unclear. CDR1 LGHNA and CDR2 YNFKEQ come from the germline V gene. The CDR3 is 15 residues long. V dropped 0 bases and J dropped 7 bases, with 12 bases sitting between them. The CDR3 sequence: CASSQDQKRGEKLFF. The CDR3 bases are TGTGCCAGCAGCCAAGATCAGAAACGGGGTGAAAAACTGTTTTTT.

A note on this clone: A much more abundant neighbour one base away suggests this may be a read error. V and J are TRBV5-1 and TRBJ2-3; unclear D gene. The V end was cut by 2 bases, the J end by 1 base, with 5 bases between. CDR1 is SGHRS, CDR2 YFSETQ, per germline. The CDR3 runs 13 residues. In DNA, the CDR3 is TGCGCCAGCAGCTTCGAAGGCACAGATACGCAGTATTTT. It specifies CASSFEGTDTQYF.

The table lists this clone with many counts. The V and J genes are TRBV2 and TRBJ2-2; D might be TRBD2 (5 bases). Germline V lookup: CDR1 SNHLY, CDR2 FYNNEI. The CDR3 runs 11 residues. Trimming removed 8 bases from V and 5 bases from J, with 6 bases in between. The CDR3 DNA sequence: TGTGCCAGCCAGCGGACCGGGGAGCTGTTTTTT. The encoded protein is CASQRTGELFF.

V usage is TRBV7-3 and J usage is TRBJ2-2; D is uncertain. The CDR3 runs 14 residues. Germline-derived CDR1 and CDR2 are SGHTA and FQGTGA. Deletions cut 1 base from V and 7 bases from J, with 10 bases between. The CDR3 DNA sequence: TGTGCCAGCAGCTTAAGCGGACGGAACGGGGAGCTGTTTTTT. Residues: CASSLSGRNGELFF.

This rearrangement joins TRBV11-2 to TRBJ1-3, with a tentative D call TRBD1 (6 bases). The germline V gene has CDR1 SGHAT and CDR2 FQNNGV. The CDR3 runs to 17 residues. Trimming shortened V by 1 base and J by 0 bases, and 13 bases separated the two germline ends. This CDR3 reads CASSLGGGLHSGNTIYF. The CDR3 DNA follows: TGTGCCAGCAGCTTAGGGGGGGGCTTACACTCTGGAAACACCATATATTTT.

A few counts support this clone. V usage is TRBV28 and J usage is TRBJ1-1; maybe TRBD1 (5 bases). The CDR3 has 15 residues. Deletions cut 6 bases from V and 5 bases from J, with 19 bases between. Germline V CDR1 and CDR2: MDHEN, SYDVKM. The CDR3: CASSSQGAYGTEAFF. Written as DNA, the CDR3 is TGTGCCAGCAGCTCCCAAGGGGCGTATGGGACTGAAGCTTTCTTT.

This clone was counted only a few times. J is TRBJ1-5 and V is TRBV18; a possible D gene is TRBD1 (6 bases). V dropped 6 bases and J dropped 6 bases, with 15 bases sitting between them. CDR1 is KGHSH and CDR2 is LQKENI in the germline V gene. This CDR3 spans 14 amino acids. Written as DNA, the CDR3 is TGTGCCAGCTCCAACCAAGGGGGGAGTCAGCCCCAGCATTTT. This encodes CASSNQGGSQPQHF. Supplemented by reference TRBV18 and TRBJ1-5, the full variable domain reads NAGVMQNPRHLVRRRGQEARLRCSPMKGHSHVYWYRQLPEEGLKFMVYLQKENIIDESGMPKERFSAEFPKEGPSILRIQQVVRGDSAAYFCASSNQGGSQPQHFGDGTRLSIL.

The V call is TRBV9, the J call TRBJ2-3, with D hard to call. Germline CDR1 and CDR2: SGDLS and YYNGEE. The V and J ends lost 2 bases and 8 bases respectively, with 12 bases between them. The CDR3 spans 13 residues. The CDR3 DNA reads TGTGCCAGCAGCGTTTCTAGGTCAGGTACGCAGTATTTT. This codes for CASSVSRSGTQYF.

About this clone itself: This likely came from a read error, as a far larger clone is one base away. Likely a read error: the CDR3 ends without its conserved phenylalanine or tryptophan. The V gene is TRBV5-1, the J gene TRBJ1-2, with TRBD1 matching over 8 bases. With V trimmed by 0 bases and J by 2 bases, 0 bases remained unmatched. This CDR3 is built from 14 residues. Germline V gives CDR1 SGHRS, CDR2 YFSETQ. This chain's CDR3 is CASSLGDRNYGYTL. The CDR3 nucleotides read TGCGCCAGCAGCTTGGGGGACAGGAACTATGGCTACACCCTC.